What follows are 5 T cell receptor beta chains derived from one specimen sequenced in a study of T cells in Graves' hyperthyroidism and ophthalmopathy. There were TCR beta CDR3 regions amplified from RNA transcripts. During a first-round RT-PCR of the TCR CDR3, the HTBI primer set was used. TCRdb called the multiplex PCR reads again in MiXCR, with one record for every CDR3 protein. The data hold 250,000 to 400,000 distinct CDR3 sequences, with roughly 15% observed a single time. Sequencing was done on a sample of blood. The receptors stem from a woman in her forties with Graves' ophthalmopathy.

The table lists this clonotype with many counts. V usage is TRBV6-2 or TRBV6-3 and J usage is TRBJ2-1, with 7 nucleotides matching TRBD2. The V gene end was trimmed by 8 bases and the J gene end by 9 bases; junction bases not matched to a gene: 13. The germline V gene has CDR1 MNHEY and CDR2 SVGEGT. The CDR3 loop spans 14 amino acids. The CDR3 sequence: CASRGLAAGLEQFF. The CDR3 nucleotides read TGTGCCAGCCGGGGGTTAGCAGCGGGACTTGAGCAGTTCTTC.

This chain joins TRBV12-3 or TRBV12-4 and TRBJ1-3; D remains unclear. V dropped 5 bases and J dropped 6 bases, with 2 bases sitting between them. The CDR3 loop spans 10 amino acids. CDR3 nucleotide sequence: TGTGCCAGCAGTCAAAACACCATATATTTT. Encoded protein: CASSQNTIYF.

This clonotype showed up just a few times. The CDR3 carries no conserved terminal phenylalanine or tryptophan, so it likely arises from a read error. The V call is TRBV7-9, the J call TRBJ2-5; D is tentatively TRBD1 or TRBD2 (6 bases each). Germline CDR1 SEHNR, CDR2 FQNEAQ (reference sequence). Trimming pared 8 bases from V and 2 bases from J, leaving 24 bases between. The CDR3 contains 17 residues. The CDR3 DNA reads TGTGCCAGCGGAGCTAGGGTAGAGGGGGGTCGGCAAGAGACCCAGTACCTC. As protein: CASGARVEGGRQETQYL.

Ten or more counts support this clonotype. This rearrangement joins TRBV9 to TRBJ2-2; D is uncertain. CDR3 size: 13 residues. Germline V gene lookup returns CDR1 SGDLS and CDR2 YYNGEE. V was shortened by 2 bases and J by 7 bases, with 9 bases between the two germline ends. CDR3 residues: CASSVNANGELFF. CDR3 in DNA: TGTGCCAGCAGCGTCAATGCCAACGGGGAGCTGTTTTTT. Supplemented by reference TRBV9 and TRBJ2-2, the full variable domain reads DSGVTQTPKHLITATGQRVTLRCSPRSGDLSVYWYQQSLDQGLQFLIQYYNGEERAKGNILERFSAQQFPDLHSELNLSSLELGDSALYFCASSVNANGELFFGEGSRLTVL.

This clonotype was observed at least ten times. The chain combines TRBV2 with TRBJ2-3, with 7 bases matching TRBD1. CDR1 is SNHLY and CDR2 is FYNNEI in the germline V gene. With V trimmed by 7 bases and J by 2 bases, 6 bases remained unmatched. CDR3 length equals 14 residues. The CDR3 DNA reads TGTGCCAGCATTCCGGGACAGCTCACAGATACGCAGTATTTT. It yields the protein CASIPGQLTDTQYF.